This paragraph covers one T cell receptor beta chain sequence. Sequencing used immunoSEQ multiplex PCR; TCRdb keeps in-frame clones, though not all of them. The sample records some 410,000 clones, around 90% being singletons. With 5 bases removed from V and 6 bases from J, the gap between germline ends came to 15 bases. The CDR3 extends over 14 amino acids. The germline V gene encodes CDR1 LGHDT and CDR2 YNNKEL (reference sequence). This sample is drawn from a study of control samples from healthy donors and cancer patients. The TCR sequence derives from a man aged 35 to 55 with head and neck cancer. V gene TRBV3-1 (or the pseudogene TRBV3-2) combines with J gene TRBJ2-3; D possibly matches TRBD1 or TRBD2 (5 bases each). The specimen sequenced was PBMCs. CDR3 DNA: TGTGCCAGCAGCTTCCGGGACCGTGGGGATACGCAGTATTTT. Translated, it gives CASSFRDRGDTQYF.